This note documents a single T cell receptor beta chain sequence. This sample is part of a study of blood T cell repertoires in COVID-19. Looking at the study overall: The samples span acute and convalescent COVID-19 from the United States, Italy and Spain. Sources were T cells, B-cell-depleted T cells, or PBMCs; the material itself was cDNA or gDNA.

Germline V gene sequence: CDR1 SGHRS, CDR2 YFSETQ. The CDR3 runs 14 residues. V lost 4 bases and J 9 bases, leaving 17 bases between the germline ends. In the authors' workflow: Amplification with reference gene primers provided the estimates of nucleated cell counts. The data were produced by immunoSEQ multiplex PCR, yet TCRdb's version contains in-frame clones alone and is incomplete. V, J and clone size reflect that table, while D and trimming were determined from the DNA. The table includes some 74,000 clones, roughly 80% detected once. The receptor was derived from a human donor in a cohort sampled during active COVID-19. The sequenced sample consisted of peripheral blood. This chain uses TRBV5-1 with TRBJ2-1; tentatively, D is TRBD2 (5 bases). CDR3 residues: CASSHREIRGEQFF. The DNA of the CDR3 is TGCGCCAGCAGCCACCGGGAAATACGTGGTGAGCAGTTCTTC.